Below are 5 T cell receptor beta chains sequenced from a single sample in a study of early T cells in non-severe SARS-CoV-2 infection. TCRdb ran MiXCR on the 5' RACE reads and lists one entry per CDR3 protein. The data contain some 88,000 distinct CDR3 sequences, over 15% of them singletons. Here the sequenced sample was whole blood, taken at baseline. These TCRs come from an adult who was a healthcare worker with PCR-confirmed SARS-CoV-2 infection or an uninfected control (not recorded which).

This clonotype was counted many times. The rearrangement uses TRBV4-1 and TRBJ1-1; D uncertain. The V gene's germline CDR1 is MGHRA and CDR2 YSYEKL. The CDR3 totals 15 residues. V dropped 5 bases and J dropped 1 base, with 14 bases sitting between them. In nucleotides, the CDR3 is TGCGCCAGCAGCAAAACGGGGATAGGGAACACTGAAGCTTTCTTT. Amino acid sequence: CASSKTGIGNTEAFF.

This clonotype has at least ten counts. The genes are TRBV6-6 and TRBJ2-7, with D hard to call. The V gene's germline CDR1 is MNHNY and CDR2 SVGAGI (reference sequence). The CDR3 has 10 amino acids. Trimming removed 6 bases at V and 1 base at J, with 1 base between. The CDR3 protein is CASRSYEQYF. The CDR3 DNA sequence: TGTGCCAGCAGATCCTACGAGCAGTACTTC.

This clonotype was detected a few times. The chain recombines TRBV4-3 with TRBJ2-2; D call uncertain. The germline V gene has CDR1 LGHNA and CDR2 YSLEER. The CDR3 has 15 amino acids. The ends were cut back, 2 bases at V and 2 bases at J, with 9 bases in the middle. CDR3 nucleotides: TGCGCCAGCAGCCAATTTACAGATAACACCGGGGAGCTGTTTTTT. Protein: CASSQFTDNTGELFF.

The chain has TRBV6-2 or TRBV6-3 and TRBJ1-2; TRBD1 might be the D (5 bases). This CDR3 has 13 residues. Trimming left V 5 bases short and J 5 bases short, with 12 bases between. Germline V CDR1 and CDR2: MNHEY, SVGEGT. CDR3 amino acids: CASSEQGGYGYTF. CDR3 DNA sequence: TGTGCCAGCAGTGAGCAGGGAGGATATGGCTACACCTTC.

In this sample, this clonotype turned up many times. The J gene is TRBJ1-2, the V gene TRBV7-9; D is unresolved. CDR1 and CDR2 (germline): SEHNR, FQNEAQ (reference sequence). The V and J ends lost 2 bases and 5 bases respectively, with 12 bases between them. The CDR3 spans 14 residues. In nucleotides, the CDR3 is TGTGCCAGCAGCTTACACGCAAACTATTATGGCTACACCTTC. Its protein is CASSLHANYYGYTF.